The clone carrying this TCR beta chain was found once. This entry is derived from a study of T-cell reconstitution after alpha-beta-depleted transplantation in children. Preparation of the TCRbeta library used unique molecular identifiers. TCRdb itself ran the PCR reads through MiXCR, one entry per CDR3 protein. Of about 440,000 distinct CDR3 sequences in the sample, 43% were seen once. With V trimmed by 5 bases and J by 4 bases, 3 bases remained unmatched. This CDR3 comprises 14 residues. The chain uses TRBV12-3 or TRBV12-4 and TRBJ1-1; 11 nucleotides agree with TRBD1. This receptor was obtained from a girl under 10 years old with aplastic anemia, due to receive a stem cell transplant. This specimen was PBMCs, taken before TCRalphabeta/CD19-depleted stem cell transplant. CDR3 loop: CASSAGTGGTEAFF. The CDR3, as DNA: TGTGCCAGCAGTGCAGGGACAGGGGGCACTGAAGCTTTCTTT.